This TCR beta chain was captured by sequencing in a study of control samples from healthy donors and cancer patients. Germline values: CDR1 SGHAT, CDR2 FQNNGV. CDR3 length: 18 amino acids. J gave up 2 bases and V 4 bases, and 7 bases lay outside the gene matches. Assay used: immunoSEQ multiplex PCR; TCRdb lists only in-frame clones, some missing. Here the sample spans some 150,000 clones, 80% to 95% being singletons. The sample consisted of blood. The chain couples TRBV11-2 to TRBJ2-1; 14 nucleotides line up with TRBD2. The sequence was collected from a man aged 25-45 years in good health. The CDR3: CASSSTSGGAVAYNEQFF. The CDR3 region has the DNA TGTGCCAGCAGCTCGACTAGCGGGGGGGCCGTGGCCTACAATGAGCAGTTCTTC.